This is a list of T cell receptor beta chains from one sample in a study of T-cell reconstitution after alpha-beta-depleted transplantation in children. MiXCR was run by TCRdb on the PCR reads, yielding one entry per CDR3 protein. The sample lists 540,000 or so distinct CDR3 sequences; 20% to 25% were seen once. Here the sequenced sample was PBMCs, mostly from graft donor cells, taken 360 days after TCRalphabeta/CD19-depleted stem cell transplant. All receptors come from a boy younger than two who had a stem cell transplant for acute myeloid leukemia, so the T cells may come from the graft donor. CDR3s include the opening cysteine and the closing phenylalanine or tryptophan. The order of the fields is D gene, clone size, J gene, V gene, CDR3 protein, CDR3 DNA. A D gene is named only where the DNA matches it firmly. Clone size, where shown, is once, few, many, or a class for clones that have expanded.

- | - | TRBJ2-7 | TRBV6-2/TRBV6-3 | CASRGTSVYEQYF | TGTGCCAGCAGAGGGACATCTGTCTACGAGCAGTACTTC
- | many | TRBJ1-6 | TRBV27 | CASSLTTDHNSPLHF | TGTGCCAGCAGTTTAACTACAGATCATAATTCACCCCTCCACTTT
TRBD2 | - | TRBJ2-3 | TRBV20-1 | CCARTRETSGITDTQYF | TGCTGTGCTAGAACCCGGGAGACTAGCGGAATCACAGATACGCAGTATTTT
TRBD2 | - | TRBJ2-7 | TRBV12-3/TRBV12-4 | CASSLTSGSSYEQYF | TGTGCCAGCAGTTTGACTAGCGGGAGCTCATACGAGCAGTACTTC
- | - | TRBJ2-6 | TRBV9 | CASSVEGLAGANVLTF | TGTGCCAGCAGCGTAGAGGGTCTTGCTGGGGCCAACGTCCTGACTTTC
TRBD1 | - | TRBJ2-3 | TRBV10-3 | CAISESIRGQGSTDTQYF | TGTGCCATCAGTGAGTCGATACGCGGACAGGGGAGTACAGATACGCAGTATTTT
- | - | TRBJ2-7 | TRBV18 | CASSPSKGPYEQYF | TGTGCCAGCTCTCCCTCGAAAGGCCCTTACGAGCAGTACTTC
TRBD1 | many | TRBJ1-2 | TRBV20-1 | CSAPTGSYGYTF | TGCAGTGCCCCGACAGGGAGCTATGGCTACACCTTC
- | - | TRBJ2-2 | TRBV2 | CASGMVVRDTGELFF | TGTGCCAGCGGGATGGTGGTGAGGGACACCGGGGAGCTGTTTTTT
- | many | TRBJ1-4 | TRBV6-1 | CASSEQGQKLFF | TGTGCCAGCAGTGAACAGGGCCAAAAACTGTTTTTT
- | few | TRBJ1-1 | TRBV20-1 | CSARDRVPRNTEAFF | TGCAGTGCTAGAGATCGGGTCCCCAGAAACACTGAAGCTTTCTTT
TRBD1 | - | TRBJ1-1 | TRBV6-5 | CASSYSRTGEAFF | TGTGCCAGCAGTTACTCCCGGACAGGGGAAGCTTTCTTT